This T cell receptor (beta chain) was identified in a study of T cells after yellow fever vaccination. Study-wide context: Those fractions that held only low numbers of cells were prepared using the SMART-Seq v4 Ultra Low Input RNA kit. Study-wide results and caveats: Most primary-vaccination clones recurred post-booster (just under 98% CD4, 88% CD8).

V shed 4 bases, J shed 2 bases, and the junction held 11 bases outside the gene matches. The CDR3 runs to 19 residues. In this sample, this clonotype turned up a few times. No antigen is known for it. For TCR, cDNA came from 5'RACE template switching, which added a universal primer site and UMIs. TCRdb reprocessed the 5' RACE reads with MiXCR, giving one entry per CDR3 protein. This sample yields a few hundred thousand distinct CDR3 sequences, of which about 19% are seen a single time; roughly 13% belongs to the top ten. V and J are TRBV12-3 or TRBV12-4 and TRBJ2-3, with 14 bases matching TRBD2. The sample here was PBMCs, taken 15 days after the yellow fever booster vaccination. The sequence derives from a young man who received the YFV17D yellow fever vaccine. DNA of the CDR3: TGTGCCAGCAGTTCAAGAGGGACTAGCGGGAGCGTTTTCACAGATACGCAGTATTTT. Translation gives CASSSRGTSGSVFTDTQYF.